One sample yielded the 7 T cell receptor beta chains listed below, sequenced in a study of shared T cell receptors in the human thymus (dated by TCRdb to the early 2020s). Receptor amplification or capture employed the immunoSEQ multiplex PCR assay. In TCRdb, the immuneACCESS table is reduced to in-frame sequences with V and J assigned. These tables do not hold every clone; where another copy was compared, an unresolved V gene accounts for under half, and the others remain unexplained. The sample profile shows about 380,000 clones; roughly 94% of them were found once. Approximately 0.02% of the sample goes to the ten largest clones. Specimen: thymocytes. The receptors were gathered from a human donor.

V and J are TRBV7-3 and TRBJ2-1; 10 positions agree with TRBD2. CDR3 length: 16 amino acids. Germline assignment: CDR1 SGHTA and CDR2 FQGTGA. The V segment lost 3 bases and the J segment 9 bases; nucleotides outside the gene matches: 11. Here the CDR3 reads CASSLGRSGREGEQFF. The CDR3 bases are TGTGCCAGCAGCTTGGGGAGGAGCGGGAGGGAGGGTGAGCAGTTCTTC. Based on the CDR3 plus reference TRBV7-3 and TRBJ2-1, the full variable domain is GAGVSQTPSNKVTEKGKYVELRCDPISGHTALYWYRQSLGQGPEFLIYFQGTGAADDSGLPNDRFFAVRPEGSVSTLKIQRTERGDSAVYLCASSLGRSGREGEQFFGPGTRLTVL.

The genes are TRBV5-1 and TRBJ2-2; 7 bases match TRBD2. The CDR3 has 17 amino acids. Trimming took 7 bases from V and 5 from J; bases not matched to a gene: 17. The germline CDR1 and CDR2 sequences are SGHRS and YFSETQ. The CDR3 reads CASGFPYPGGETGELFF. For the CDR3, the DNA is TGCGCCAGCGGTTTCCCCTATCCGGGAGGCGAGACCGGGGAGCTGTTTTTT.

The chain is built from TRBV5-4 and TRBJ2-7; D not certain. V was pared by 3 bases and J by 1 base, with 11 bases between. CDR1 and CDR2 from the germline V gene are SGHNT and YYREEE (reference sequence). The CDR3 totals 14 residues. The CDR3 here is CASSWKLKSYEQYF. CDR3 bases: TGTGCCAGCAGCTGGAAGCTTAAATCCTACGAGCAGTACTTC.

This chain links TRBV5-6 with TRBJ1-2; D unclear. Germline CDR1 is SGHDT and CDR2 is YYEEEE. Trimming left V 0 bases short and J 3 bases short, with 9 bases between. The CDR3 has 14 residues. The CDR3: CASSLEGFDYGYTF. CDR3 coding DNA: TGTGCCAGCAGCTTGGAAGGTTTTGACTATGGCTACACCTTC.

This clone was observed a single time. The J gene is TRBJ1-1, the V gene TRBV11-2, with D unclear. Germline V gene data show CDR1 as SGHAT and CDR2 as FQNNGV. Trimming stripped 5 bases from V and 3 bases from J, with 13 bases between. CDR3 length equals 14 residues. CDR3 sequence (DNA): TGTGCCAGCAGCCCGAGGCCGGTGGACACTGAAGCTTTCTTT. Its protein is CASSPRPVDTEAFF. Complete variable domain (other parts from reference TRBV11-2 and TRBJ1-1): EAGVAQSPRYKIIEKRQSVAFWCNPISGHATLYWYQQILGQGPKLLIQFQNNGVVDDSQLPKDRFSAERLKGVDSTLKIQPAKLEDSAVYLCASSPRPVDTEAFFGQGTRLTVV.

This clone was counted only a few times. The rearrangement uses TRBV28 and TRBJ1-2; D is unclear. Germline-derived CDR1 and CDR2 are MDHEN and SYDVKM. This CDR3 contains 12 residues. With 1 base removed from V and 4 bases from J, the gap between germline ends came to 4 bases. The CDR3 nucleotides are TGTGCCAGCAGTTTATTGGCCTATGGCTACACCTTC. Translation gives CASSLLAYGYTF.

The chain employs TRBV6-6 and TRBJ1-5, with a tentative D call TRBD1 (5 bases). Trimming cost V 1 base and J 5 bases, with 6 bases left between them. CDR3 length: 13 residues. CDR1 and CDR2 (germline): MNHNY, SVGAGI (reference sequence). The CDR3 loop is CASSYWGDQPQHF. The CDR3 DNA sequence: TGTGCCAGCAGTTACTGGGGGGATCAGCCCCAGCATTTT.